This is a list of T cell receptor beta chains from one sample in a study of blood T cell repertoires in COVID-19. TCRdb's copy holds only in-frame clones and misses some; the assay was immunoSEQ multiplex PCR. The profile shows 100,000 or so clones, roughly 84% of them singletons. The sequenced material came from peripheral blood. All receptors derive from a human donor in a cohort sampled during active COVID-19. CDR3s include the opening cysteine and the closing phenylalanine or tryptophan. Fields, in order: D gene, V gene, J gene, clone size, CDR3 protein, CDR3 DNA. The D gene is left open where the match is weak. The size entry is marked missing in some rows and otherwise reads once, few, many or a size class.

d_gene: NA
v_gene: TRBV12-3/TRBV12-4
j_gene: TRBJ1-1
abundance: NA
CDR3aa: CASSFVRNTEAFF
CDR3nt: TGTGCCAGCTCCTTCGTCCGGAACACTGAAGCTTTCTTT

d_gene: TRBD1
v_gene: TRBV7-9
j_gene: TRBJ1-2
abundance: NA
CDR3aa: CASTGTGGGYTF
CDR3nt: TGTGCCAGCACCGGGACAGGTGGTGGCTACACCTTC

d_gene: NA
v_gene: TRBV27
j_gene: TRBJ1-5
abundance: NA
CDR3aa: CASSRFRGNGPQHF
CDR3nt: TGTGCCAGCAGTAGGTTCAGGGGTAATGGTCCCCAGCATTTT

d_gene: TRBD1
v_gene: TRBV24-1
j_gene: TRBJ2-7
abundance: NA
CDR3aa: CATSDGKTGGSAEQYF
CDR3nt: TGTGCCACCAGTGATGGCAAGACAGGGGGCTCGGCCGAGCAGTACTTC

d_gene: NA
v_gene: TRBV11-2
j_gene: TRBJ2-1
abundance: NA
CDR3aa: CASSLDRREQFF
CDR3nt: TGTGCCAGCAGCTTAGACCGCAGGGAGCAGTTCTTC

d_gene: TRBD2
v_gene: TRBV2
j_gene: TRBJ2-4
abundance: NA
CDR3aa: CASSDSSGGAGIQYF
CDR3nt: TGTGCCAGCAGCGATTCTAGCGGGGGGGCCGGCATTCAGTACTTC

d_gene: TRBD2
v_gene: TRBV4-3
j_gene: TRBJ2-7
abundance: few
CDR3aa: CASSQDQGGAGHSYEQYF
CDR3nt: TGCGCCAGCAGCCAAGATCAGGGTGGAGCGGGGCACTCCTACGAGCAGTACTTC

d_gene: NA
v_gene: TRBV24-1
j_gene: TRBJ1-5
abundance: NA
CDR3aa: CATSDLASDNQPQHF
CDR3nt: TGTGCCACCAGTGATTTGGCCAGCGACAATCAGCCCCAGCATTTT

d_gene: NA
v_gene: TRBV2
j_gene: TRBJ2-2
abundance: NA
CDR3aa: CASTGEDGELFF
CDR3nt: TGTGCCAGCACCGGGGAGGACGGGGAGCTGTTTTTT

d_gene: TRBD1
v_gene: TRBV18
j_gene: TRBJ1-1
abundance: NA
CDR3aa: CASSPTGTAEAFF
CDR3nt: TGTGCCAGCTCACCAACCGGGACAGCCGAAGCTTTCTTT

d_gene: NA
v_gene: TRBV28
j_gene: TRBJ1-1
abundance: NA
CDR3aa: CASRKQGRGTEAFF
CDR3nt: TGTGCCAGCAGGAAGCAGGGTAGAGGCACTGAAGCTTTCTTT

d_gene: TRBD1
v_gene: TRBV6-2/TRBV6-3
j_gene: TRBJ1-2
abundance: NA
CDR3aa: CASSTTHRGRIYGYTF
CDR3nt: TGTGCCAGCAGTACCACGCACAGGGGGCGGATCTATGGCTACACCTTC

d_gene: NA
v_gene: TRBV6-2/TRBV6-3
j_gene: TRBJ2-7
abundance: NA
CDR3aa: CASSHLGGEYEQYF
CDR3nt: TGTGCCAGCAGTCACCTTGGGGGCGAATACGAGCAGTACTTC

d_gene: NA
v_gene: TRBV7-6
j_gene: TRBJ2-7
abundance: once
CDR3aa: CASSLEPDTYEQYF
CDR3nt: TGTGCCAGCAGCTTAGAGCCCGATACCTACGAGCAGTACTTC

d_gene: TRBD2
v_gene: TRBV27
j_gene: TRBJ2-7
abundance: NA
CDR3aa: CASSSSGGPYEQYF
CDR3nt: TGTGCCAGCAGTTCCAGCGGGGGGCCCTACGAGCAGTACTTC

d_gene: NA
v_gene: TRBV7-9
j_gene: TRBJ1-2
abundance: NA
CDR3aa: CASSTRGAGTNYGYTF
CDR3nt: TGTGCCAGCAGCACCCGTGGCGCAGGGACTAACTATGGCTACACCTTC

d_gene: TRBD1
v_gene: TRBV6-2/TRBV6-3
j_gene: TRBJ2-7
abundance: NA
CDR3aa: CASIPPEPGTGGDEQYF
CDR3nt: TGTGCCAGCATCCCCCCAGAACCTGGGACAGGAGGGGACGAGCAGTACTTC

d_gene: NA
v_gene: TRBV5-4
j_gene: TRBJ1-2
abundance: NA
CDR3aa: CASRLGGAQGYGYTF
CDR3nt: TGTGCCAGCAGGCTGGGGGGGGCGCAGGGCTATGGCTACACCTTC

d_gene: TRBD2
v_gene: TRBV5-1
j_gene: TRBJ2-7
abundance: NA
CDR3aa: CASSFPAGDEQYF
CDR3nt: TGCGCCAGCAGCTTCCCAGCGGGGGACGAGCAGTACTTC

d_gene: NA
v_gene: TRBV11-1
j_gene: TRBJ2-3
abundance: NA
CDR3aa: CASSFGTDTQYF
CDR3nt: TGTGCCAGCAGCTTCGGGACAGATACGCAGTATTTT

d_gene: NA
v_gene: TRBV18
j_gene: TRBJ2-7
abundance: NA
CDR3aa: CASSPNRYSSYEQYF
CDR3nt: TGTGCCAGCTCACCAAACAGATATAGCTCCTACGAGCAGTACTTC

d_gene: TRBD1
v_gene: TRBV28
j_gene: TRBJ1-4
abundance: NA
CDR3aa: CASSGETGGAPNEKLFF
CDR3nt: TGTGCCAGCAGTGGGGAGACAGGGGGCGCACCTAATGAAAAACTGTTTTTT

d_gene: NA
v_gene: TRBV18
j_gene: TRBJ2-7
abundance: NA
CDR3aa: CAASGDPYEQYF
CDR3nt: TGTGCCGCCTCAGGGGATCCCTACGAGCAGTACTTC

d_gene: NA
v_gene: TRBV27
j_gene: TRBJ1-2
abundance: NA
CDR3aa: CASSLRGNGYTF
CDR3nt: TGTGCCAGCAGTTTACGAGGGAACGGCTACACCTTC

d_gene: NA
v_gene: TRBV6-6
j_gene: TRBJ2-1
abundance: NA
CDR3aa: CASARGSGGEQFF
CDR3nt: TGTGCCAGCGCCCGGGGGTCCGGCGGTGAGCAGTTCTTC

d_gene: NA
v_gene: TRBV5-1
j_gene: TRBJ2-1
abundance: NA
CDR3aa: CASSLDLVDEQFF
CDR3nt: TGCGCCAGCAGCTTGGATCTCGTCGATGAGCAGTTCTTC

d_gene: TRBD1
v_gene: TRBV5-6
j_gene: TRBJ1-5
abundance: NA
CDR3aa: CASSLSGGDQPQHF
CDR3nt: TGTGCCAGCAGCTTATCAGGGGGAGATCAGCCCCAGCATTTT

d_gene: NA
v_gene: TRBV7-9
j_gene: TRBJ1-4
abundance: NA
CDR3aa: CASSPPRQGNEKLFF
CDR3nt: TGTGCCAGCAGCCCACCTCGCCAGGGGAACGAAAAACTGTTTTTT

d_gene: TRBD1
v_gene: TRBV6-2/TRBV6-3
j_gene: TRBJ1-2
abundance: NA
CDR3aa: CASSYQRWAGGNTGYTF
CDR3nt: TGTGCCAGCAGTTACCAGCGGTGGGCAGGGGGAAATACTGGCTACACCTTC

d_gene: TRBD2
v_gene: TRBV19
j_gene: TRBJ2-5
abundance: NA
CDR3aa: CASSRTSGGARETQYF
CDR3nt: TGTGCCAGTAGTAGGACTAGCGGGGGGGCTCGAGAGACCCAGTACTTC

d_gene: NA
v_gene: TRBV6-5
j_gene: TRBJ1-2
abundance: few
CDR3aa: CASIELLLYGYTF
CDR3nt: TGTGCCAGCATCGAACTACTCCTGTACGGCTACACCTTC

d_gene: TRBD2
v_gene: TRBV4-1
j_gene: TRBJ2-1
abundance: few
CDR3aa: CASNVLAEAYNEQFF
CDR3nt: TGCGCCAGCAACGTACTAGCGGAGGCCTACAATGAGCAGTTCTTC

d_gene: TRBD2
v_gene: TRBV4-2
j_gene: TRBJ2-1
abundance: NA
CDR3aa: CASTRIAGGLEGPRSYNEQFF
CDR3nt: TGTGCCAGCACCCGTATAGCGGGGGGGCTTGAGGGGCCACGTTCCTACAATGAGCAGTTCTTC

d_gene: TRBD1
v_gene: TRBV7-2
j_gene: TRBJ2-1
abundance: NA
CDR3aa: CASSSWTGGGEQFF
CDR3nt: TGTGCCAGCAGCTCGTGGACAGGGGGGGGTGAGCAGTTCTTC

d_gene: TRBD1
v_gene: TRBV2
j_gene: TRBJ2-1
abundance: once
CDR3aa: CASIDPGTGANYNEQFF
CDR3nt: TGTGCCAGCATTGATCCCGGGACAGGGGCCAACTACAATGAGCAGTTCTTC

d_gene: NA
v_gene: TRBV5-4
j_gene: TRBJ2-3
abundance: NA
CDR3aa: CASSGGLSSTDTQYF
CDR3nt: TGTGCCAGCAGCGGGGGGTTATCTAGCACAGATACGCAGTATTTT

d_gene: TRBD2
v_gene: TRBV27
j_gene: TRBJ2-3
abundance: NA
CDR3aa: CASSRRGSTDTQYF
CDR3nt: TGTGCCAGCTCAAGGCGGGGGAGCACAGATACGCAGTATTTT

d_gene: NA
v_gene: TRBV10-3
j_gene: TRBJ1-4
abundance: NA
CDR3aa: CAISGQGDSATNEKLFF
CDR3nt: TGTGCCATCAGTGGTCAGGGTGACTCTGCAACTAATGAAAAACTGTTTTTT

d_gene: NA
v_gene: TRBV2
j_gene: TRBJ1-2
abundance: NA
CDR3aa: CASSEWGSRCGYTF
CDR3nt: TGTGCCAGCAGTGAATGGGGCAGCCGCTGTGGCTACACCTTC

d_gene: TRBD1
v_gene: TRBV6-6
j_gene: TRBJ1-1
abundance: NA
CDR3aa: CASSYGDRASTEAFF
CDR3nt: TGTGCCAGCAGTTACGGGGACAGGGCGAGCACTGAAGCTTTCTTT

d_gene: NA
v_gene: TRBV7-3
j_gene: TRBJ1-1
abundance: NA
CDR3aa: CASSLIAQGTEAFF
CDR3nt: TGTGCCAGCAGCTTAATTGCCCAGGGGACTGAAGCTTTCTTT

d_gene: TRBD1
v_gene: TRBV6-5
j_gene: TRBJ1-2
abundance: NA
CDR3aa: CASSSAGQSKYGYTF
CDR3nt: TGTGCCAGCTCGAGTGCGGGACAGTCAAAGTATGGCTACACCTTC

d_gene: TRBD1
v_gene: TRBV29-1
j_gene: TRBJ1-2
abundance: NA
CDR3aa: CSALPDRVWGYTF
CDR3nt: TGCAGCGCCCTTCCCGACAGGGTTTGGGGCTACACCTTC

d_gene: NA
v_gene: TRBV2
j_gene: TRBJ2-2
abundance: NA
CDR3aa: CASRHDGGTGELFF
CDR3nt: TGTGCCAGCAGACACGACGGGGGCACCGGGGAGCTGTTTTTT